The source of this T cell receptor (beta chain) is a study of cytomegalovirus exposure and HLA in healthy donors. Study-level points and caveats: Analysis was performed later, and it showed HLA-associated TCR beta chains to be more clonally expanded than equally common others. TCR association rates varied by HLA locus in a later analysis, with DRB1 highest and HLA-C lowest.

This PCR relied on a set of 60 Vbeta primers and 13 Jbeta primers. The table came from immunoSEQ multiplex PCR; TCRdb's copy has only in-frame clones and leaves some out. This sample carries about 170,000 clones, approximately 85% of them seen once, and the ten largest clones take about 2%. Trimming stripped 0 bases from V and 4 bases from J, with 10 bases between. The CDR3 runs 15 residues. In germline, CDR1 is SGHRS, CDR2 YFSETQ. Turning to this clone: Antigen: not known.

Participants comprised healthy donors of bone marrow. This chain links TRBV5-1 with TRBJ2-2; possible D gene TRBD1, 5 bases. The receptor was derived from a young man in good health and CMV-seropositive. The sequenced sample consisted of PBMCs. The CDR3 reads CASSLVGVGTGELFF. The CDR3 nucleotides are TGCGCCAGCAGCTTGGTAGGGGTAGGCACCGGGGAGCTGTTTTTT.